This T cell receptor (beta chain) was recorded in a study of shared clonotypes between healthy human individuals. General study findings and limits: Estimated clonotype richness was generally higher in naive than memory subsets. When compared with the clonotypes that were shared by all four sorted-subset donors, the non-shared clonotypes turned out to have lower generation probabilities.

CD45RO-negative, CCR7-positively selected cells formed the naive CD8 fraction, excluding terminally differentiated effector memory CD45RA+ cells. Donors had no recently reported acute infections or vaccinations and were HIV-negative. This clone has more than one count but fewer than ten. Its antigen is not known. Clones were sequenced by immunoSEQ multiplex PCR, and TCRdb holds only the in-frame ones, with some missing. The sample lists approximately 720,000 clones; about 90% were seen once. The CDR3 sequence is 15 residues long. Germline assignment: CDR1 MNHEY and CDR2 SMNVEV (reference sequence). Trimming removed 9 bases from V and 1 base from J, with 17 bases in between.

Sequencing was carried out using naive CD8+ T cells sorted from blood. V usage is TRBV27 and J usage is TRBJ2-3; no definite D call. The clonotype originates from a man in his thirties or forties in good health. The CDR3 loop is CASRHGIERTDTQYF. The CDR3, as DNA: TGTGCCAGTCGTCACGGAATTGAGCGCACAGATACGCAGTATTTT.